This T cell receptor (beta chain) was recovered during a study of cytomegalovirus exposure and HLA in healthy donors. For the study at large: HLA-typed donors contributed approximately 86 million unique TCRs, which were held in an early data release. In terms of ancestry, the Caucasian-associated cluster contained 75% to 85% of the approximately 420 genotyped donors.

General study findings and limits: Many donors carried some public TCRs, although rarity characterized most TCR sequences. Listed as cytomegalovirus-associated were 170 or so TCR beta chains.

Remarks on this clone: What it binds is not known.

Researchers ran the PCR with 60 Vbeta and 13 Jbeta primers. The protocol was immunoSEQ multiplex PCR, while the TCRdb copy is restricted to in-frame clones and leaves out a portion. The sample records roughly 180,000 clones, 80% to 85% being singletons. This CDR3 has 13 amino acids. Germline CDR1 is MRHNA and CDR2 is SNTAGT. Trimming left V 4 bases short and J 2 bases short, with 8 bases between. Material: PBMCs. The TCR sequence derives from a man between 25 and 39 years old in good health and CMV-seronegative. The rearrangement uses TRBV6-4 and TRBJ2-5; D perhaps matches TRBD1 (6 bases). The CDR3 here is CASSAGTQETQYF. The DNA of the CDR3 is TGTGCCAGCAGTGCCGGGACACAAGAGACCCAGTACTTC.